The 11 T cell receptor beta chains reported below all come from one sample, sequenced in a study of response to subunit inactivated influenza vaccine. TCRdb reprocessed the RT-PCR reads via MiXCR and lists one record per CDR3 protein. The table shows 630,000 or so distinct CDR3 sequences, with less than 20% occurring only once. Sequenced here: PBMCs from blood, sampled about 12 days after vaccination. The receptors were sampled from a man aged 50-60 years who received an inactivated influenza vaccine.

A few counts support this clonotype. The chain is built from TRBV30 and TRBJ2-5, with D unresolved. Trimming cost V 0 bases and J 2 bases, with 16 bases left between them. Germline lookup yields CDR1 GTSNPN and CDR2 SVGIG (reference sequence). The CDR3 contains 16 residues. The CDR3 sequence: CAWSVDVLLGQETQYF. CDR3 nucleotide sequence: TGTGCCTGGAGTGTAGACGTATTGTTGGGTCAAGAGACCCAGTACTTC.

A few counts support this clonotype. The chain links TRBV15 to TRBJ2-7, with 10 nucleotides matching TRBD1. The junction had 9 bases not matched to a gene; V was cut back by 6 bases and J by 1 base. The CDR3 consists of 16 residues. Germline lookup yields CDR1 LNHNV and CDR2 YYDKDF (reference sequence). CDR3 nucleotide sequence: TGTGCCACCAGACGGTTGGGACAGGGGATTTCCTACGAGCAGTACTTC. The encoded protein is CATRRLGQGISYEQYF.

This clonotype is labeled as medium-sized. The V and J genes are TRBV6-2 or TRBV6-3 and TRBJ2-2, with D possibly matching TRBD1 (5 bases). This CDR3 spans 16 amino acids. Germline V gene data show CDR1 as MNHEY and CDR2 as SVGEGT. V was trimmed by 5 bases and J by 5 bases, leaving 18 bases between them. For the CDR3, the DNA is TGTGCCAGCAGTCCGGCCCAACATCAGGGAACCGGGGAGCTGTTTTTT. Translation gives CASSPAQHQGTGELFF.

This clonotype was observed at least ten times. The rearrangement joins TRBV7-2 to TRBJ2-1; 9 bases match TRBD1. Germline trimming cut 5 bases from V and 9 bases from J; bases unmatched to any gene: 11. This CDR3 is built from 15 residues. Germline V gene lookup returns CDR1 SGHTA and CDR2 FQGNSA. Here the CDR3 DNA reads TGTGCCAGCAGCCCAGGACAGGGGAGGAACGTTGAGCAGTTCTTC. This codes for CASSPGQGRNVEQFF.

This clonotype showed up just a few times. The rearrangement links TRBV16 to TRBJ1-6; TRBD1 matches 7 bases. Germline V gene sequence: CDR1 KGHSY, CDR2 FQNENV. Trimming at V came to 4 bases and at J to 7 bases, leaving 4 bases not matched to a gene. The CDR3 contains 14 residues. The CDR3 DNA follows: TGTGCCAGCAGCCGACAGGGAGGGAATTCACCCCTCCACTTT. This codes for CASSRQGGNSPLHF.

This clonotype has just a few counts. The rearrangement links TRBV6-2 or TRBV6-3 to TRBJ2-1; D uncertain. Germline assignment: CDR1 MNHEY and CDR2 SVGEGT. The CDR3 length is 13 residues. V lost 7 bases and J lost 5, with 12 bases in between. The CDR3 is CASKLAADNEQFF. CDR3 in DNA: TGTGCCAGCAAGTTAGCAGCCGACAATGAGCAGTTCTTC.

This clonotype was observed a handful of times. The chain has TRBV25-1 and TRBJ2-3; 7 bases fit TRBD2. The CDR3 extends over 16 amino acids. V lost 2 bases and J lost 0; bases outside the gene matches: 5. Germline values: CDR1 MGHDK, CDR2 SYGVNS. Here the CDR3 reads CASSEGSGFSTDTQYF. The CDR3 DNA follows: TGTGCCAGCAGTGAAGGTAGCGGGTTTAGCACAGATACGCAGTATTTT.

V and J are TRBV7-2 and TRBJ1-2; D not resolved. Germline CDR1 SGHTA, CDR2 FQGNSA. This CDR3 contains 13 residues. Trimming removed 1 base at V and 6 bases at J, with 9 bases between. The CDR3 sequence is CASSLVVGDGYTF. The CDR3 DNA sequence: TGTGCCAGCAGCTTAGTGGTGGGAGATGGCTACACCTTC.

This clonotype was seen more than once but under ten times. CDR3 in DNA: TGTGCCAGCCGGCGGACAGTCTCTTACGAGCAGTACTTC. Translated, it gives CASRRTVSYEQYF. The V call is TRBV28, the J call TRBJ2-7; possibly TRBD1 for D (6 bases). Trimming took off 8 bases at V and 4 bases at J, with 15 bases between the two ends. This CDR3 region has 13 residues. Per the germline V gene, CDR1 is MDHEN and CDR2 is SYDVKM.

V is TRBV29-1 and J is TRBJ1-1; 9 nucleotides agree with TRBD1. CDR1 and CDR2 from the germline V gene are SQVTM and ANQGSEA. The CDR3 extends over 13 amino acids. J lost 8 bases, V lost 2 bases, and 6 bases had no gene match. The CDR3 DNA reads TGCAGCGTTGAACCGGGACAGGGATCCGAAGCTTTCTTT. This translates into CSVEPGQGSEAFF.

V gene TRBV2 combines with J gene TRBJ2-5, with a weak D call TRBD2 (6 bases). In germline, CDR1 is SNHLY, CDR2 FYNNEI. Between the trimmed V and J ends, which lost 7 bases and 1 base, there was a span of 16 bases. The CDR3 length is 15 residues. The CDR3 DNA reads as TGTGCCAGCATTAGCAGCGGCGGGGCCCAAGAGACCCAGTACTTC. Its protein is CASISSGGAQETQYF.